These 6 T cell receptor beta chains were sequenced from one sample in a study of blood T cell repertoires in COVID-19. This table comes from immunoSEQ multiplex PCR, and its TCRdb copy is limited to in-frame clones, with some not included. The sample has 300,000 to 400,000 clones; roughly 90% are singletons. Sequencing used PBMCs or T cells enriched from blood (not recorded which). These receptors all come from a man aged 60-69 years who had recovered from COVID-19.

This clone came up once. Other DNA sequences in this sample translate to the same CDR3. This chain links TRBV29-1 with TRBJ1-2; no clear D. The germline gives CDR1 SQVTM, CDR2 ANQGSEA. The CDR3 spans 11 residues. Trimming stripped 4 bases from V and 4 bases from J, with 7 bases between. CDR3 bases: TGCAGCGTTGGAGGTTCCTATGGCTACACCTTC. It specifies CSVGGSYGYTF.

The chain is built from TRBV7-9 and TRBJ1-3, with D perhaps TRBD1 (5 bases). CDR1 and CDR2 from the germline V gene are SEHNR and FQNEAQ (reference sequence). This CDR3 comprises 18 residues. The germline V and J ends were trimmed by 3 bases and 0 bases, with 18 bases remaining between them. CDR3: CASSFRTRLRASGNTIYF. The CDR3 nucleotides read TGTGCCAGCAGCTTCCGAACCCGTCTCAGGGCCTCTGGAAACACCATATATTTT. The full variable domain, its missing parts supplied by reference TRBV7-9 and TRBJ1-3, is DTGVSQNPRHKITKRGQNVTFRCDPISEHNRLYWYRQTLGQGPEFLTYFQNEAQLEKSRLLSDRFSAERPKGSFSTLEIQRTEQGDSAMYLCASSFRTRLRASGNTIYFGEGSWLTVV.

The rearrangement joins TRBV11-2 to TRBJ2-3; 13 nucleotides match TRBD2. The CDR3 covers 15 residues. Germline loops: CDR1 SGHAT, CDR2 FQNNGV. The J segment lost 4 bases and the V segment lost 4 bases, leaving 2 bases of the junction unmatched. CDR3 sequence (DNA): TGTGCCAGCAGCTCCGGACTAGCGGGGGCAGATACGCAGTATTTT. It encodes CASSSGLAGADTQYF. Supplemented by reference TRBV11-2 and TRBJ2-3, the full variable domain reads EAGVAQSPRYKIIEKRQSVAFWCNPISGHATLYWYQQILGQGPKLLIQFQNNGVVDDSQLPKDRFSAERLKGVDSTLKIQPAKLEDSAVYLCASSSGLAGADTQYFGPGTRLTVL.

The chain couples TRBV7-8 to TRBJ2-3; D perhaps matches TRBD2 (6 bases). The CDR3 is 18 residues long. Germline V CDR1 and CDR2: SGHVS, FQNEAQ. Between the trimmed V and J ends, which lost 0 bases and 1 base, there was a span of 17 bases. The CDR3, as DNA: TGTGCCAGCAGCTTAGCCGGGAGTGGTGGAGTTGGCACAGATACGCAGTATTTT. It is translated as CASSLAGSGGVGTDTQYF.

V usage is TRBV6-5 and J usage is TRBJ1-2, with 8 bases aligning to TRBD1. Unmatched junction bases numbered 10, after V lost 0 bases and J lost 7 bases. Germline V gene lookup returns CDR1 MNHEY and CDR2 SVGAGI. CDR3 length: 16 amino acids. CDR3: CASSYSSPTGVRGYTF. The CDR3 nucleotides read TGTGCCAGCAGTTACTCCTCCCCGACAGGGGTTCGTGGCTACACCTTC.

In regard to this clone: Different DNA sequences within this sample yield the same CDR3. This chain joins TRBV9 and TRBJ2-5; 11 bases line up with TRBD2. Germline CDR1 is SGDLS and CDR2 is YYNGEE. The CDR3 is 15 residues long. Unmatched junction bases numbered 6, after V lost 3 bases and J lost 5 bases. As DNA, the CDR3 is TGTGCCAGCAGCGGATTAGCGGGGGGGCCTGAGACCCAGTACTTC. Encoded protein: CASSGLAGGPETQYF.